The 19 T cell receptor beta chains below were found in one sample sequenced in a study of T cells in Graves' hyperthyroidism and ophthalmopathy. It was RNA transcripts that yielded the amplified TCR beta CDR3 regions. The TCR CDR3 was amplified in a first-round RT-PCR using the HTBI primer set. Each CDR3 protein is one row after TCRdb ran MiXCR on the multiplex PCR reads. The sample lists some 510,000 distinct CDR3 sequences, 20% seen once, with less than 30% in the top ten. The sequenced sample was blood. These receptors were collected from a man younger than 35 with Graves' hyperthyroidism.

This clonotype was recorded many times. The CDR3 nucleotides are TGTGCCAGCAGCTTAGACCGTCTAGCGGGCTCCTACGAGCAGTACTTC. Translated, it gives CASSLDRLAGSYEQYF. The rearrangement links TRBV11-2 to TRBJ2-7, with 8 bases that match TRBD2. From germline, CDR1 is SGHAT and CDR2 FQNNGV. The CDR3 consists of 16 residues. Losses at the gene ends were 0 bases for V and 0 bases for J; bases not matched to a gene: 4.

The chain recombines TRBV6-2 or TRBV6-3 with TRBJ1-5; TRBD1 is a possible D gene (6 bases). V lost 4 bases and J 5 bases, leaving 15 bases between the germline ends. Germline V gene sequence: CDR1 MNHEY, CDR2 SVGEGT. The length of the CDR3 is 15 residues. The CDR3 bases are TGTGCCAGCAGTTGGGGCAGGGGCAGAGATCAGCCCCAGCATTTT. Translated: CASSWGRGRDQPQHF.

This clonotype has a count of ten or more. The rearrangement uses TRBV6-5 and TRBJ1-5; unclear D gene. Trimming took 2 bases from V and 5 from J, leaving 7 bases between them. The V gene's germline CDR1 is MNHEY and CDR2 SVGAGI. The CDR3 sequence is 13 residues long. This chain's CDR3 is CASSYVGDQPQHF. In DNA form, the CDR3 reads TGTGCCAGCAGTTACGTCGGAGATCAGCCCCAGCATTTT.

At least ten counts were recorded for this clonotype. V and J are TRBV12-3 or TRBV12-4 and TRBJ1-6, with 8 nucleotides matching TRBD1. The V gene end was trimmed by 0 bases and the J gene end by 6 bases; junction bases not matched to a gene: 4. The CDR3 totals 16 residues. Written as DNA, the CDR3 is TGTGCCAGCAGTTTAGCAGGGACAGGCGGTAATTCACCCCTCCACTTT. It specifies CASSLAGTGGNSPLHF.

This clonotype has a handful of counts. The chain employs TRBV27 and TRBJ2-7; tentatively, D is TRBD1 (5 bases). The CDR3 contains 15 residues. V was shortened by 2 bases and J by 0 bases, with 11 bases between the two germline ends. Germline V gene data show CDR1 as MNHEY and CDR2 as SMNVEV (reference sequence). The CDR3 DNA reads as TGTGCCAGCAGTTTAACGGACAAATACTCCTACGAGCAGTACTTC. Its protein is CASSLTDKYSYEQYF.

A few counts support this clonotype. The rearrangement joins TRBV12-3 or TRBV12-4 to TRBJ1-6, with 11 bases that match TRBD1. Germline trimming cut 4 bases from V and 5 bases from J; bases unmatched to any gene: 4. This CDR3 comprises 16 residues. This CDR3 is CASSSGTGGDNSPLHF. CDR3 DNA sequence: TGTGCCAGCAGTTCCGGGACAGGGGGGGATAATTCACCCCTCCACTTT.

This clonotype was recorded at least ten times. The rearrangement uses TRBV6-2 or TRBV6-3 and TRBJ2-7, with D perhaps TRBD1 or TRBD2 (5 bases each). Germline values: CDR1 MNHEY, CDR2 SVGEGT. Trimming stripped 10 bases from V and 4 bases from J, with 20 bases between. The CDR3 spans 14 residues. The CDR3: CAIRGASEGYEQYF. In nucleotides, the CDR3 is TGTGCCATCAGAGGAGCCAGCGAGGGGTACGAGCAGTACTTC.

This clonotype was seen at least ten times. This chain links TRBV6-5 with TRBJ2-2; tentatively, D is TRBD1 or TRBD2 (5 bases each). This CDR3 has 15 residues. V lost 5 bases, J lost 0 bases, and 10 bases lay in between. Germline assignment: CDR1 MNHEY and CDR2 SVGAGI. The CDR3 nucleotides read TGTGCCAGCAGTCGGGACGATTCGAACACCGGGGAGCTGTTTTTT. It yields the protein CASSRDDSNTGELFF.

This clonotype was seen repeatedly, ten times or more. The rearrangement uses TRBV6-5 and TRBJ1-3; tentative D call: TRBD1 (5 bases). The CDR3 runs to 15 residues. CDR1 is MNHEY, CDR2 SVGAGI, per germline. Trimming took 2 bases from V and 0 from J, leaving 8 bases between them. The chain's CDR3 is CASSYPGTSGNTIYF. The CDR3 bases are TGTGCCAGCAGTTACCCGGGGACCTCTGGAAACACCATATATTTT.

This clonotype was seen a handful of times. The genes are TRBV29-1 and TRBJ1-2; D uncertain. This CDR3 region has 12 residues. Germline CDR1 SQVTM, CDR2 ANQGSEA. V was pared by 7 bases and J by 2 bases, with 11 bases between. For the CDR3, the DNA is TGCAGCGGAATTGGCGGAAACTATGGCTACACCTTC. This encodes CSGIGGNYGYTF. Complete variable domain (other parts from reference TRBV29-1 and TRBJ1-2): SAVISQKPSRDICQRGTSLTIQCQVDSQVTMMFWYRQQPGQSLTLIATANQGSEATYESGFVIDKFPISRPNLTFSTLTVSNMSPEDSSIYLCSGIGGNYGYTFGSGTRLTVV.

The V gene is TRBV19, the J gene TRBJ1-1; D might be TRBD1 (5 bases). The CDR3 covers 13 residues. Deletions cut 8 bases from V and 10 bases from J, with 20 bases between. CDR1 and CDR2 from the germline V gene are LNHDA and SQIVND (reference sequence). This CDR3 is CASAWDPRLGAFF. The CDR3 coding sequence is TGTGCCAGTGCTTGGGACCCCAGGTTAGGAGCTTTCTTT. Full variable domain (outside the CDR3, taken from reference TRBV19 and TRBJ1-1): DGGITQSPKYLFRKEGQNVTLSCEQNLNHDAMYWYRQDPGQGLRLIYYSQIVNDFQKGDIAEGYSVSREKKESFPLTVTSAQKNPTAFYLCASAWDPRLGAFFGQGTRLTVV.

This clonotype was observed many times. The chain joins TRBV11-2 to TRBJ2-7; D is unclear. The CDR3 is made up of 15 amino acids. Germline assignment: CDR1 SGHAT and CDR2 FQNNGV. Deletions cut 0 bases from V and 4 bases from J, with 13 bases between. CDR3 in amino acids: CASSLDSRLSYEQYF. CDR3 sequence (DNA): TGTGCCAGCAGCTTAGATAGTAGACTTTCTTACGAGCAGTACTTC.

This clonotype appeared many times. One end of the junction is discordant with germline, which a read error may explain. The chain uses TRBV20-1 and TRBJ1-2; the match to TRBD1 covers 10 bases. CDR3 length equals 15 residues. Germline values: CDR1 DFQATT, CDR2 SNEGSKA (reference sequence). CDR3 residues: CNARDETGGHYGYTF. Written as DNA, the CDR3 is TGCAATGCTAGAGATGAGACAGGGGGCCACTATGGCTACACCTTC.

This clonotype was found many times. The V gene is TRBV6-1, the J gene TRBJ2-7; 9 bases fit TRBD1. Trimming took 10 bases from V and 0 from J; bases not matched to a gene: 4. The CDR3 is 13 residues long. The germline V gene has CDR1 MNHNS and CDR2 SASEGT. Here the CDR3 DNA reads TGTGCCACAGAGACAGGGGGCTCCTACGAGCAGTACTTC. Its translation: CATETGGSYEQYF.

The gene calls are TRBV27 and TRBJ2-5; the match to TRBD2 covers 7 bases. After removal of 5 bases from V and 7 bases from J, the junction contained 7 bases not matched to a gene. CDR1 MNHEY and CDR2 SMNVEV come from the germline V gene (reference sequence). CDR3 length: 13 residues. DNA of the CDR3: TGTGCCAGCAGTCCCGGACTAGTGGGGACCCAGTACTTC. Protein: CASSPGLVGTQYF.

The chain has TRBV20-1 and TRBJ2-5; 10 bases align to TRBD2. V lost 1 base, J lost 2 bases, and 7 bases stayed unmatched. The germline gives CDR1 DFQATT, CDR2 SNEGSKA (reference sequence). CDR3 length: 16 residues. The CDR3 DNA is TGCAGTGCTAGAGGACATGGACTAGCGGATCAAGAGACCCAGTACTTC. Its protein is CSARGHGLADQETQYF.

This clonotype showed up many times. The chain recombines TRBV5-5 with TRBJ2-4; D remains ambiguous. The V end lost 0 bases, the J end lost 8 bases, and 15 bases lay between the germline ends. This CDR3 contains 15 residues. Germline V gives CDR1 SGHKS, CDR2 YYEKEE (reference sequence). The chain's CDR3 is CASSLVQSGWYIQYF. The CDR3, as DNA: TGTGCCAGCAGCTTGGTCCAGTCTGGCTGGTACATTCAGTACTTC.

This chain joins TRBV29-1 and TRBJ1-5, with a possible D match to TRBD1 (5 bases). The CDR3 consists of 12 residues. Deletions cut 7 bases from V and 5 bases from J, with 12 bases between. In germline, CDR1 is SQVTM, CDR2 ANQGSEA. The CDR3, as DNA: TGCAGCGCCGCGAGGGGAGATCAGCCCCAGCATTTT. Translation gives CSAARGDQPQHF.

This clonotype was picked up many times. The rearrangement joins TRBV6-1 to TRBJ1-5, with 8 bases fitting TRBD1. With V trimmed by 6 bases and J by 5 bases, 6 bases remained unmatched. Germline CDR1 MNHNS, CDR2 SASEGT. The length of the CDR3 is 14 residues. CDR3 coding DNA: TGTGCCAGCAGGGCAGGGGGCAGGCATCAGCCCCAGCATTTT. Its protein product is CASRAGGRHQPQHF.